These 4 T cell receptor beta chains share one sample of origin, sequenced in a study of patients and donors after allogeneic stem cell transplantation. Via MiXCR, TCRdb re-called the RT-PCR reads, giving one row per CDR3 protein. The sample lists around 170,000 distinct CDR3 sequences; 24% were seen once. Sequenced input: blood, either unsorted or a sorted T cell fraction (not recorded which). The receptor source for this set is a human donor who was either an allogeneic HSCT recipient or a stem cell or donor lymphocyte infusion donor (not recorded which). It is not recorded whose cells these are; they may come from a transplant donor.

CDR3: CASSSSPDRGNTIYF. The CDR3 bases are TGTGCCAGCAGCTCTAGCCCGGATCGTGGAAACACCATATATTTT. The chain combines TRBV7-2 with TRBJ1-3; no clear D gene. V was shortened by 4 bases and J by 3 bases, with 13 bases between the two germline ends. Germline CDR1 reads SGHTA; CDR2 reads FQGNSA. The CDR3 runs 15 residues.

J is TRBJ1-2 and V is TRBV10-3; no firm D call. Germline-derived CDR1 and CDR2 are ENHRY and SYGVKD. Trimming pared 7 bases from V and 5 bases from J, leaving 11 bases between. The CDR3 sequence is 12 residues long. CDR3 loop: CAIMPRRYGYTF. CDR3 nucleotides: TGTGCCATCATGCCCAGGCGATATGGCTACACCTTC.

The chain employs TRBV6-2 or TRBV6-3 and TRBJ2-1, with D perhaps TRBD1 (5 bases). V lost 7 bases to trimming and J lost 10 bases, with 14 bases between them. Germline V gene lookup returns CDR1 MNHEY and CDR2 SVGEGT. The CDR3 runs 12 residues. Here the CDR3 DNA reads TGTGCCAGCACGTCTTTTCCAGGGGAGCAGTTCTTC. It is translated as CASTSFPGEQFF.

This clonotype appeared a few times. The chain uses TRBV20-1 and TRBJ2-1; perhaps TRBD2 as D (5 bases). The CDR3 is 15 amino acids. Trimming removed 6 bases at V and 7 bases at J, with 22 bases between. Germline-derived CDR1 and CDR2 are DFQATT and SNEGSKA (reference sequence). In DNA form, the CDR3 reads TGCAGTGCCATACAGCGGAGACTACTAGGGAATGAGCAGTTCTTC. Translated: CSAIQRRLLGNEQFF.